The entry below describes one T cell receptor (beta chain). The sample originates from a study of cytomegalovirus exposure and HLA in healthy donors. This CDR3 has 13 amino acids. The V gene's germline CDR1 is SGHAT and CDR2 FQNNGV. V lost 0 bases to trimming and J lost 4 bases, with 4 bases between them. 13 Jbeta primers and 60 Vbeta primers were used for the PCR. Assay: immunoSEQ multiplex PCR; the TCRdb copy retains only in-frame clones and omits some. The sample holds about 120,000 clones, approximately 80% seen once. This chain connects TRBV11-2 to TRBJ2-1, with D unclear. This clonotype was sampled from a man aged 45-65 years in good health and CMV-seropositive. The sequencing input was PBMCs. CDR3 sequence reads: CASSLDRYNEQFF. The CDR3 coding sequence is TGTGCCAGCAGCTTAGACAGGTACAATGAGCAGTTCTTC.